The present entry profiles one TCR beta chain with its context. Profiling relied on immunoSEQ multiplex PCR, and the TCRdb table lists in-frame clones only, not all of them. The profile shows 85,000 to 100,000 clones, about 89% of them singletons. The data originate from a study of T cell responses to AZD1222 COVID-19 vaccine. Germline V gene sequence: CDR1 KGHSH, CDR2 LQKENI. This CDR3 comprises 16 residues. J gave up 2 bases and V 2 bases, and 4 bases lay outside the gene matches. The chain recombines TRBV18 with TRBJ2-3, with TRBD2 matching over 10 bases. The TCR originated in an adult who received the AZD1222 COVID-19 vaccine. The material was peripheral blood, obtained 28 days after the second AZD1222 dose. The CDR3 protein is CASSPRLAGLTDTQYF. CDR3 nucleotides: TGTGCCAGCTCACCAAGACTAGCGGGCCTCACAGATACGCAGTATTTT.